These T cell receptor beta chains were read from a single sample in a study of T cells after yellow fever vaccination. TCRdb itself ran the 5' RACE reads through MiXCR, one entry per CDR3 protein. Among some 600,000 distinct CDR3 sequences listed, roughly 12% were seen once. The input for sequencing was PBMCs, taken on the day of the yellow fever booster vaccination. The receptors here all came from a young man who received the YFV17D yellow fever vaccine. The CDR3 runs from the conserved cysteine through the conserved F or W. The order of the fields is V gene, clone size, J gene, D gene, CDR3 protein, CDR3 DNA. A D gene is named only where the DNA matches it firmly. Expanded clones get a size class; other rows say once, few or many, or leave the size out.

TRBV20-1	.	TRBJ2-1	.	CSALGGPGGGVQFF	TGCAGCGCCCTGGGGGGCCCTGGTGGAGGGGTGCAGTTCTTC
TRBV7-9	.	TRBJ2-2	TRBD1	CASSETGQGNTGELFF	TGTGCCAGCAGCGAGACGGGACAGGGAAACACCGGGGAGCTGTTTTTT
TRBV5-4	.	TRBJ2-3	.	CASNSEADTQYF	TGTGCCAGCAACAGTGAGGCAGATACGCAGTATTTT
TRBV25-1	.	TRBJ2-7	.	CASSPISPLRVDEQYF	TGTGCCAGCAGTCCAATATCCCCGCTGAGAGTCGACGAGCAGTACTTC
TRBV7-2	many	TRBJ2-4	.	CASSLDYLAKNIQYF	TGTGCCAGCAGCTTAGATTACCTAGCCAAAAACATTCAGTACTTC
TRBV9	.	TRBJ2-1	.	CASSSPAGKGFNEQFF	TGTGCCAGCAGCTCCCCAGCTGGAAAGGGCTTCAATGAGCAGTTCTTC
TRBV5-1	.	TRBJ2-7	.	CASSFSVRLDSEQYF	TGCGCCAGCAGCTTTTCGGTTCGTCTGGATTCAGAGCAGTACTTC
TRBV11-2	many	TRBJ2-5	.	CASSLDRRGPQETQYF	TGTGCCAGCAGCTTAGATCGGCGGGGGCCACAAGAGACCCAGTACTTC
TRBV12-3/TRBV12-4	few	TRBJ1-5	TRBD1	CASSRTGGQPQHF	TGTGCCAGCAGTCGGACAGGCGGTCAGCCCCAGCATTTT
TRBV5-4	.	TRBJ2-1	TRBD2	CASRDASGGRTDNEQFF	TGTGCCAGCAGGGACGCCTCTGGCGGGAGGACCGACAATGAGCAGTTCTTC
TRBV7-2	few	TRBJ2-1	.	CASSLALGGGSEQFF	TGTGCCAGCAGCTTAGCGTTGGGAGGGGGGAGTGAGCAGTTCTTC
TRBV13	many	TRBJ2-3	TRBD2	CASSLTSGMDTQYF	TGTGCCAGCAGCTTGACTAGCGGGATGGATACGCAGTATTTT
TRBV2	.	TRBJ2-1	TRBD2	CASSGWTSGYNEQFF	TGTGCCAGCTCGGGTTGGACTAGCGGATACAATGAGCAGTTCTTC
TRBV29-1	.	TRBJ2-3	.	CSGLLTDTQYF	TGCAGCGGGTTGCTAACAGATACGCAGTATTTT
TRBV28	few	TRBJ1-2	.	CASTNGGQGGVYGYTF	TGTGCCAGCACCAACGGGGGTCAGGGTGGAGTCTATGGCTACACCTTC
TRBV11-1	few	TRBJ2-3	TRBD2	CASSLSPAGLASTDTQYF	TGTGCCAGCAGCCTGAGCCCTGCTGGACTAGCGAGCACAGATACGCAGTATTTT
TRBV2	few	TRBJ2-5	TRBD2	CASSVWLASGQETQYF	TGTGCCAGCAGCGTATGGTTAGCTAGCGGGCAAGAGACCCAGTACTTC
TRBV14	few	TRBJ2-7	.	CASSQVDPLYEQYF	TGTGCCAGCAGCCAAGTAGATCCTCTCTACGAGCAGTACTTC
TRBV29-1	.	TRBJ2-7	.	CSVVGVSSYEQYF	TGCAGCGTTGTAGGCGTAAGCTCCTACGAGCAGTACTTC
TRBV12-3/TRBV12-4	.	TRBJ2-3	TRBD2	CANRGGTTDTQYF	TGTGCCAACCGGGGGGGAACCACAGATACGCAGTATTTT
TRBV6-2/TRBV6-3	few	TRBJ2-3	.	CASSYGRSRTDTQYF	TGTGCCAGCAGTTACGGGAGGTCCCGCACAGATACGCAGTATTTT
TRBV28	few	TRBJ2-1	TRBD2	CASTLAGSWSYNEQFF	TGTGCCAGCACGCTAGCGGGATCGTGGTCCTACAATGAGCAGTTCTTC
TRBV6-5	.	TRBJ2-2	TRBD2	CASSYTGLARELFF	TGTGCCAGCAGTTATACCGGACTAGCGCGGGAGCTGTTTTTT
TRBV7-7	.	TRBJ2-5	.	CASSSIPLGTQYF	TGTGCTAGCAGCTCGATACCCCTCGGGACCCAGTACTTC
TRBV30	.	TRBJ2-5	TRBD1	CAWGTGTATFGETQYF	TGTGCCTGGGGAACCGGGACAGCGACGTTCGGCGAGACCCAGTACTTC
TRBV5-6	few	TRBJ2-5	.	CASSLMTGAQIQETQYF	TGTGCCAGCAGCTTGATGACGGGAGCTCAAATCCAAGAGACCCAGTACTTC
TRBV6-5	.	TRBJ2-7	.	CASSYSRGRFYEQYF	TGTGCCAGCAGTTACTCCCGGGGACGCTTCTACGAGCAGTACTTC